A selection of T cell receptor beta chains follows, all from one sample in a study of blood T cell repertoires in COVID-19. The table came from immunoSEQ multiplex PCR; TCRdb's copy has only in-frame clones and leaves some out. The data contain some 490,000 clones, roughly nine tenths of them singletons. The source material was PBMCs or T cells enriched from blood (not recorded which). The source is a woman aged 55-69 years who had recovered from COVID-19. The CDR3 runs from the conserved cysteine through the conserved F or W. The order of the fields is CDR3 length, J gene, V gene, D gene, CDR3 protein. The D gene is left open where the match is weak.

13 | TRBJ1-5 | TRBV11-2 | . | CASSPGSNQPQHF
13 | TRBJ1-5 | TRBV20-1 | . | CSASRGRNQPQHF
17 | TRBJ1-3 | TRBV5-1 | TRBD1 | CASSLTGTGGRGNTIYF
15 | TRBJ1-1 | TRBV27 | TRBD1 | CASSFAGGQGAEAFF
14 | TRBJ2-3 | TRBV3-1/TRBV3-2 | . | CASSQVRGTDTQYF
12 | TRBJ2-1 | TRBV6-5 | . | CASTLCEGEQFF
16 | TRBJ2-1 | TRBV5-1 | TRBD2 | CASSPGSSGGQDEQFF
13 | TRBJ1-1 | TRBV9 | . | CASSPRGGTEAFF
14 | TRBJ2-1 | TRBV6-5 | . | CASSYSDRNYEQFF
12 | TRBJ1-1 | TRBV7-9 | . | CASSGQNTEAFF
12 | TRBJ2-3 | TRBV6-4 | TRBD2 | CASSDWGGTQYF
15 | TRBJ2-5 | TRBV4-1 | . | CASSQDALPRETQYF
12 | TRBJ2-3 | TRBV19 | TRBD2 | CASSMGTSSQYF
14 | TRBJ1-3 | TRBV19 | TRBD1 | CASSTGGTGNTIYF
15 | TRBJ1-6 | TRBV5-1 | . | CASSYEGSYNSPLHF
16 | TRBJ2-7 | TRBV10-3 | . | CAIRRQGNLGSYEQYF
15 | TRBJ2-1 | TRBV27 | TRBD2 | CASSSLGLAGWEQFF
13 | TRBJ2-7 | TRBV5-1 | TRBD1 | CASSGQVSNEQYF
13 | TRBJ1-1 | TRBV13 | TRBD1 | CASSTGGDTEAFF
17 | TRBJ1-4 | TRBV23-1 | . | CASTMVRTHATNEKLFF
14 | TRBJ1-6 | TRBV5-6 | TRBD1 | CASSLGQGVSPLHF
15 | TRBJ2-6 | TRBV19 | . | CASGGRPSGANVLTF
17 | TRBJ1-6 | TRBV21-1 | . | CASSKGSSQGRDSPLHF
14 | TRBJ2-7 | TRBV2 | TRBD1 | CASSSQGGSYEQYF
13 | TRBJ1-1 | TRBV2 | . | CASSAGRVTEAFF
16 | TRBJ1-5 | TRBV5-1 | TRBD1 | CASSPSPDRGHQPQHF
17 | TRBJ2-6 | TRBV12-5 | . | CASGLGTPSSGANVLTF
13 | TRBJ1-1 | TRBV5-1 | . | CASSLVGSAEAFF
14 | TRBJ1-4 | TRBV5-1 | . | CASSEPGTNEKLFF
15 | TRBJ2-3 | TRBV14 | . | CASSPLEPRTDTQYF